The next 14 T cell receptor beta chains were all read from a single sample in a study of blood T cell repertoires in COVID-19. Some clones are missing from TCRdb's copy, which holds only in-frame ones; the method was immunoSEQ multiplex PCR. Seen here are 120,000 to 150,000 clones, 65% to 80% observed once, and the top ten hold about 3.6%. The specimen was peripheral blood. The source is a man in his 60s with acute or convalescent COVID-19.

The chain employs TRBV19 and TRBJ2-5; TRBD2 matches at 7 bases. Germline CDR1 LNHDA, CDR2 SQIVND (reference sequence). V gave up 5 bases and J gave up 1 base; unmatched junction bases: 4. There are 14 residues in the CDR3. Written as DNA, the CDR3 is TGTGCCAGTAGTCCGCTAGCGGCCCAAGAGACCCAGTACTTC. Its translation: CASSPLAAQETQYF.

The rearrangement joins TRBV2 to TRBJ1-3, with D maybe TRBD1 (6 bases). The CDR3 length is 17 residues. Germline CDR1 SNHLY, CDR2 FYNNEI. V was cut by 6 bases and J by 0 bases, with 18 bases left in between. The DNA of the CDR3 is TGTGCCAGCAGGAGGGAGTCAGGGGTTAGCTCTGGAAACACCATATATTTT. Translated: CASRRESGVSSGNTIYF. The full variable domain, its missing parts supplied by reference TRBV2 and TRBJ1-3, is EPEVTQTPSHQVTQMGQEVILRCVPISNHLYFYWYRQILGQKVEFLVSFYNNEISEKSEIFDDQFSVERPDGSNFTLKIRSTKLEDSAMYFCASRRESGVSSGNTIYFGEGSWLTVV.

J is TRBJ2-2 and V is TRBV6-1, with 12 bases lining up with TRBD2. The CDR3 sequence is 15 residues long. Germline lookup yields CDR1 MNHNS and CDR2 SASEGT. V was pared by 7 bases and J by 7 bases, with 7 bases of the junction left unmatched. The CDR3 sequence: CASKLLAGGVGELFF. The CDR3 DNA is TGTGCCAGCAAACTTCTAGCGGGAGGGGTCGGGGAGCTGTTTTTT.

This chain joins TRBV13 and TRBJ1-1; the D is unclear. CDR1 is PRHDT, CDR2 FYEKMQ, per germline (reference sequence). The germline V and J ends were trimmed by 5 bases and 4 bases, with 11 bases remaining between them. CDR3 length: 13 residues. The CDR3 DNA sequence: TGTGCCAGCAGCAGGACTGAACGCACTGAAGCTTTCTTT. Protein product: CASSRTERTEAFF.

This clone was picked up a small number of times. V and J are TRBV30 and TRBJ2-5; 9 nucleotides match TRBD1. The V segment lost 4 bases and the J segment 5 bases; nucleotides outside the gene matches: 5. CDR3 size: 13 residues. Germline V gene sequence: CDR1 GTSNPN, CDR2 SVGIG (reference sequence). The DNA of the CDR3 is TGTGCCTGGAAGGGACAGGGTGGGGAGACCCAGTACTTC. Protein sequence: CAWKGQGGETQYF.

V is TRBV10-3 and J is TRBJ2-7, with 8 bases aligning to TRBD2. V dropped 6 bases and J dropped 2; count of bases not matched to a gene: 6. The V gene's germline CDR1 is ENHRY and CDR2 SYGVKD. The CDR3 consists of 14 residues. The CDR3 DNA follows: TGTGCCATCAGCTGGGGAGCGGGAGCCTACGAGCAGTACTTC. This sequence encodes CAISWGAGAYEQYF.

V and J are TRBV15 and TRBJ2-3; TRBD2 matches at 10 bases. V lost 4 bases, J lost 2 bases, and 6 bases stayed unmatched. Germline V gene data show CDR1 as LNHNV and CDR2 as YYDKDF (reference sequence). This CDR3 is built from 16 residues. CDR3: CATSTRTSGNTDTQYF. In DNA, the CDR3 is TGTGCCACCAGCACCAGGACTAGCGGAAACACAGATACGCAGTATTTT.

This chain links TRBV7-9 with TRBJ2-3; D possibly corresponds to TRBD2 (6 bases). The V gene lost 5 bases and the J gene lost 1 base, with 10 bases spanning the gap. This CDR3 has 14 amino acids. The germline V gene has CDR1 SEHNR and CDR2 FQNEAQ (reference sequence). The CDR3 DNA reads TGTGCCAGCAGCCCTACTAGCCGCACAGATACGCAGTATTTT. This gives the protein CASSPTSRTDTQYF.

This rearrangement joins TRBV19 to TRBJ1-5, with D hard to call. Germline CDR1 and CDR2: LNHDA and SQIVND (reference sequence). This CDR3 comprises 17 residues. The ends were cut back, 3 bases at V and 2 bases at J, with 17 bases in the middle. The CDR3 loop reads CASSINAGGTGNQPQHF. DNA of the CDR3: TGTGCCAGTAGTATCAACGCTGGCGGAACTGGCAATCAGCCCCAGCATTTT.

The rearrangement joins TRBV27 to TRBJ2-5, with D tentatively TRBD1 (6 bases). The germline V gene encodes CDR1 MNHEY and CDR2 SMNVEV (reference sequence). This CDR3 comprises 13 residues. The V gene lost 5 bases and the J gene lost 4 bases, with 11 bases spanning the gap. The chain's CDR3 is CASSPSGAETQYF. Written as DNA, the CDR3 is TGTGCCAGCAGTCCATCAGGGGCAGAGACCCAGTACTTC.

The V gene is TRBV7-8, the J gene TRBJ2-5, with TRBD2 matching 8 bases. The ends lost 5 bases at V and 1 base at J; junction bases unmatched: 15. In germline, CDR1 is SGHVS, CDR2 FQNEAQ. This CDR3 region has 18 residues. The CDR3 sequence: CASSPPLGKRESQETQYF. The CDR3 DNA reads TGTGCCAGCAGCCCGCCGTTGGGGAAGCGGGAGTCCCAAGAGACCCAGTACTTC.

The V call is TRBV7-2, the J call TRBJ2-3; D remains ambiguous. CDR1 SGHTA and CDR2 FQGNSA come from the germline V gene. Trimming removed 3 bases from V and 0 bases from J, with 7 bases in between. The CDR3 extends over 14 amino acids. The CDR3 nucleotides are TGTGCCAGCAGCTTCTTCGGGAGCACAGATACGCAGTATTTT. Translation: CASSFFGSTDTQYF.

The chain joins TRBV7-9 to TRBJ2-2, with 10 bases lining up with TRBD2. The junction had 2 bases not matched to a gene; V was cut back by 5 bases and J by 2 bases. CDR1 SEHNR and CDR2 FQNEAQ come from the germline V gene (reference sequence). This CDR3 contains 15 residues. CDR3 sequence reads: CASSRLAGNTGELFF. The DNA for the CDR3 is TGTGCCAGCAGCCGACTAGCGGGTAACACCGGGGAGCTGTTTTTT.

V gene TRBV10-3 combines with J gene TRBJ2-1; the D is unclear. The CDR3 contains 15 residues. CDR1 and CDR2 (germline): ENHRY, SYGVKD. Trimming cost V 3 bases and J 0 bases, with 9 bases left between them. CDR3 sequence (DNA): TGTGCCATCAGTGAAGACATAAGCTCCTACAATGAGCAGTTCTTC. Its protein product is CAISEDISSYNEQFF.